Sequencing of this T cell receptor (beta chain) was carried out in a study of regulatory T cells in long-lasting Graves disease. Study-wide results and limits: With 2,500 to 3,000 shared public clonotypes, persistent patients exceeded new patients, who shared approximately 880. Since the sample size was small, accuracy may have been reduced.

The CDR3 is 16 amino acids. The germline CDR1 and CDR2 sequences are MDHEN and SYDVKM. CDR3-region Arm-PCR and iRepertoire HTBI primers produced the TCR beta libraries. TCRdb reprocessed the multiplex PCR reads via MiXCR and lists one record per CDR3 protein. The sample holds about 620,000 distinct CDR3 sequences, roughly 15% seen once. Time point indicated: newly diagnosed GD, antithyroid drugs for less than 3 months. Making the TCR library involved RNA that had been extracted from PBMCs. Note on this clonotype: No antigen is known for it. This may be a read error, as it is one base from a much larger clone.

The sample was also linked to a second study, of T cells in Graves' hyperthyroidism and ophthalmopathy. That investigation notes: Clinical symptoms, serum thyroxine and TRAb, thyroid ultrasound and orbital computed tomography together formed the diagnostic basis. Median prediction lead before ophthalmopathy onset was about 6.5 months with the model.

This TCR came from a woman in her twenties or thirties with Graves disease. The chain uses TRBV28 and TRBJ2-2, with D maybe TRBD2 (5 bases). The source was peripheral blood mononuclear cells (PBMCs), collected at new diagnosis, from a patient treated with antithyroid drugs. The CDR3 DNA follows: TGTGCCAGCAGTTTAAGAGTTGGCACTTGGGCCGGGGAGCTGCTTTTT. Encoded protein: CASSLRVGTWAGELLF.